This TCR beta chain was sequenced for a study of identical twins. With 8 bases removed from V and 8 bases from J, the gap between germline ends came to 22 bases. Per the germline V gene, CDR1 is DFQATT and CDR2 is SNEGSKA (reference sequence). This CDR3 contains 14 residues. TCRdb independently ran MiXCR on the 5' RACE reads; one entry per CDR3 protein. The sample includes under 450,000 distinct CDR3 sequences, less than 20% of them seen just once. Specimen: naive T cells sorted from blood. The V gene is TRBV20-1, the J gene TRBJ2-1; the D is unclear. The TCR was taken from a man between 45 and 60 years old in good health. The CDR3 DNA is TGCAGTATAACGAGGCTTGGTAGGGCCGATGAGCAGTTCTTC. Its translation is CSITRLGRADEQFF.